This record looks at one TCR beta chain sequence and its context. Antigen specificity is unknown. This sample stems from a study of cytomegalovirus exposure and HLA in healthy donors. Study findings and constraints: TCR beta V- and J-gene trimming was later associated with a missense DCLRE1C variant.

Nominal health characterized the donors when sampled, though unrecorded immune exposures were likely. The study ran its PCR with 60 Vbeta and 13 Jbeta primers. The assay was immunoSEQ multiplex PCR, and TCRdb's table has in-frame clones only and misses some. The repertoire holds around 170,000 clones, with about three quarters as singletons. The source is a man aged 18 to 30 in good health and CMV-seronegative. Sample: PBMCs.

CDR3 nucleotides: TGTGCCAGCAGACTAAGCGGGAGGACCTACAATGAGCAGTTCTTC. Translating gives CASRLSGRTYNEQFF. The chain is built from TRBV2 and TRBJ2-1, with 9 bases that match TRBD2. V shed 6 bases and J 2 bases; nucleotides not matched to a gene: 5. CDR1 and CDR2 (germline): SNHLY, FYNNEI. This CDR3 contains 15 residues.